The clone carrying this TCR beta chain has just one count. Its antigen is still unknown. The germline CDR1 and CDR2 sequences are MNHEY and SVGAGI. CDR3 length: 16 residues. J gave up 2 bases and V 4 bases, and 6 bases lay outside the gene matches. This entry is derived from a study of cytomegalovirus exposure and HLA in healthy donors. In the study overall: Counted in an early data release were tens of millions of unique TCRs from HLA-typed donors.

Primers for the PCR totalled 60 Vbeta and 13 Jbeta. TCRdb's copy holds only in-frame clones and misses some; the assay was immunoSEQ multiplex PCR. This sample has around 30,000 clones; about 62% occur once, and the top ten carry roughly 42%. Whole-study findings and limits: The presence/absence work took it that sequencing depth was about the same across donors. Through in vitro validation, a few CMV-associated chains were shown to be specific for CMV antigens.

The sequenced sample consisted of PBMCs. J is TRBJ2-1 and V is TRBV6-5, with 9 bases lining up with TRBD1. The origin of this receptor is a male donor in good health and CMV-seropositive. The CDR3 here is CASSSPRDRAYNEQFF. Here the CDR3 DNA reads TGTGCCAGCAGTTCCCCCCGGGACAGGGCCTACAATGAGCAGTTCTTC.